The 18 T cell receptor beta chains listed next were all sequenced from one sample in a study of shared clonotypes between healthy human individuals (TCRdb year 2020). Libraries were made using the immunoSEQ multiplex PCR assay. TCRdb re-hosts the immuneACCESS table, in-frame sequences only. Its copies lack some clones; in the studies checked, an unresolved V gene accounts for under half of them, and the cause for the rest is not known. In this sample the table shows 2 million to 2.5 million clones, roughly 93% of which occur a single time. 0.36% of the sample is in the top ten clones. Sequences were obtained from naive CD4+ T cells from PBMCs. Reading the label with the study, this specimen's cell subset or site is: CD45RA+ positively selected. These receptors came from a man younger than 30 in good health. Some clones in this sample may be carry-over from other donors' samples.

Details on this clone: The same CDR3 can be traced to other DNA sequences in this sample. The CDR3, as DNA: TGCAGTGCTAGGGGTCGGACTGAAGCTTTCTTT. Translation gives CSARGRTEAFF. The chain is built from TRBV20-1 and TRBJ1-1; D unclear. V was trimmed by 3 bases and J by 5 bases, leaving 7 bases between them. The germline V gene has CDR1 DFQATT and CDR2 SNEGSKA (reference sequence). The CDR3 spans 11 residues.

The V gene is TRBV5-4, the J gene TRBJ2-7; maybe TRBD1 (6 bases). The CDR3 runs to 14 residues. Germline CDR1 and CDR2: SGHNT and YYREEE (reference sequence). Trimming cost V 4 bases and J 6 bases, with 17 bases left between them. The CDR3 DNA reads as TGTGCCAGCAGCCTATCCGGGACATTCCCCGAGCAGTACTTC. It codes for CASSLSGTFPEQYF.

As to this clone: Other DNA sequences in the same sample also yield this CDR3. The chain combines TRBV28 with TRBJ2-2, with D perhaps matching TRBD2 (6 bases). Germline lookup yields CDR1 MDHEN and CDR2 SYDVKM. Trimming stripped 6 bases from V and 2 bases from J, with 13 bases between. The CDR3 contains 15 residues. The CDR3 DNA sequence: TGTGCCAGCAGCGCCCCCGGGACTAACACCGGGGAGCTGTTTTTT. Amino acids: CASSAPGTNTGELFF.

This sequence joins TRBV7-3 and TRBJ2-3; D gene uncertain. The germline gives CDR1 SGHTA, CDR2 FQGTGA. The V gene lost 4 bases and the J gene lost 3 bases, with 8 bases spanning the gap. The CDR3 is 13 amino acids. CDR3: CASSSQATDTQYF. DNA for the CDR3: TGTGCCAGCAGCTCCCAAGCTACAGATACGCAGTATTTT. The full variable domain, in which reference TRBV7-3 and TRBJ2-3 provide the parts outside the CDR3, is GAGVSQTPSNKVTEKGKYVELRCDPISGHTALYWYRQSLGQGPEFLIYFQGTGAADDSGLPNDRFFAVRPEGSVSTLKIQRTERGDSAVYLCASSSQATDTQYFGPGTRLTVL.

This rearrangement joins TRBV7-9 to TRBJ2-5; D unresolved. This CDR3 is built from 15 residues. Trimming pared 1 base from V and 4 bases from J, leaving 13 bases between. Germline CDR1 SEHNR, CDR2 FQNEAQ (reference sequence). The CDR3 DNA follows: TGTGCCAGCAGCTTAGATGGCCTAGTGGGAGAGACCCAGTACTTC. Amino acids: CASSLDGLVGETQYF.

The V and J genes are TRBV6-1 and TRBJ2-7; no definite D call. This CDR3 is 11 amino acids long. Trimming pared 7 bases from V and 3 bases from J, leaving 7 bases between. CDR1 MNHNS and CDR2 SASEGT come from the germline V gene. For the CDR3, the DNA is TGTGCCAGCAAGGCCAACTACGAGCAGTACTTC. This encodes CASKANYEQYF.

The genes are TRBV6-1 and TRBJ2-2; TRBD1 matches 9 bases. The CDR3 runs to 15 residues. The V segment lost 2 bases and the J segment 5 bases; nucleotides outside the gene matches: 3. CDR1 is MNHNS and CDR2 is SASEGT in the germline V gene. This chain's CDR3 is CASSERGTGTGELFF. In DNA form, the CDR3 reads TGTGCCAGCAGTGAAAGGGGGACAGGGACCGGGGAGCTGTTTTTT.

The chain employs TRBV5-1 and TRBJ2-3; possible D gene TRBD2, 5 bases. The CDR3 extends over 15 amino acids. Germline CDR1 reads SGHRS; CDR2 reads YFSETQ. Trimming stripped 5 bases from V and 1 base from J, with 14 bases between. In DNA form, the CDR3 reads TGCGCCAGCAGATATTCAGGACTTGGCACAGATACGCAGTATTTT. Translation: CASRYSGLGTDTQYF.

With respect to this clone: This sample includes further DNA sequences coding for the same CDR3. This chain links TRBV29-1 with TRBJ1-2, with a tentative D call TRBD1 (6 bases). V lost 0 bases and J 5 bases, leaving 10 bases between the germline ends. The CDR3 runs to 13 residues. The germline V gene encodes CDR1 SQVTM and CDR2 ANQGSEA. The CDR3 spells CSVEDPGVYGYTF. The CDR3 coding sequence is TGCAGCGTTGAAGACCCAGGGGTGTATGGCTACACCTTC.

In regard to this clone: Other DNA sequences within the sample encode an identical CDR3. The chain has TRBV5-1 and TRBJ2-2; TRBD2 is a possible D gene (5 bases). This CDR3 has 14 residues. V gave up 4 bases and J gave up 2 bases, with 9 bases separating them. CDR1 and CDR2 (germline): SGHRS, YFSETQ. CDR3 bases: TGCGCCAGCAGCCGGGATAGTAACACCGGGGAGCTGTTTTTT. It is translated as CASSRDSNTGELFF.

This chain links TRBV19 with TRBJ2-1; D is uncertain. Per germline, CDR1 LNHDA and CDR2 SQIVND (reference sequence). V shed 4 bases and J shed 8 bases, with 18 bases lying between them. This CDR3 is 15 amino acids long. Here the CDR3 reads CASSTDISRGDEQFF. The CDR3, as DNA: TGTGCCAGTAGTACAGACATTTCCCGTGGGGATGAGCAGTTCTTC.

This chain connects TRBV5-4 to TRBJ2-5; TRBD2 might be the D (6 bases). The CDR3 has 14 amino acids. Germline V gene sequence: CDR1 SGHNT, CDR2 YYREEE (reference sequence). V lost 2 bases to trimming and J lost 2 bases, with 10 bases between them. The DNA of the CDR3 is TGTGCCAGCAGCTTAGGCGGGAAGCAAGAGACCCAGTACTTC. It yields the protein CASSLGGKQETQYF.

The rearrangement links TRBV18 to TRBJ1-1; D gene uncertain. Germline-derived CDR1 and CDR2 are KGHSH and LQKENI. The CDR3 consists of 13 residues. V was shortened by 1 base and J by 4 bases, with 7 bases between the two germline ends. CDR3 coding DNA: TGTGCCAGCTCACCACTACAGTTCACTGAAGCTTTCTTT. Translation gives CASSPLQFTEAFF.

On this clone itself: In the same sample, other DNA sequences code for this CDR3. V is TRBV10-3 and J is TRBJ2-7, with D uncertain. Trimming took off 0 bases at V and 4 bases at J, with 4 bases between the two ends. CDR1 and CDR2 from the germline V gene are ENHRY and SYGVKD. The length of the CDR3 is 12 residues. CDR3 sequence reads: CAISESSYEQYF. As DNA, the CDR3 is TGTGCCATCAGTGAGTCGAGTTACGAGCAGTACTTC.

The CDR3 loop is CASSPPAGTGGYF. DNA for the CDR3: TGTGCCAGCAGTCCCCCGGCCGGGACAGGGGGATACTTC. J is TRBJ2-5 and V is TRBV25-1; 11 bases line up with TRBD1. Per the germline V gene, CDR1 is MGHDK and CDR2 is SYGVNS. The CDR3 totals 13 residues. Germline trimming cut 5 bases from V and 14 bases from J; bases unmatched to any gene: 10.

The chain employs TRBV5-6 and TRBJ2-1; no clear D gene. V was clipped by 4 bases and J by 8 bases, with 10 bases between them. The germline V gene has CDR1 SGHDT and CDR2 YYEEEE. The length of the CDR3 is 12 residues. The CDR3 region is CASSVKRDEQFF. The DNA of the CDR3 is TGTGCCAGCAGCGTGAAGCGCGATGAGCAGTTCTTC.

The chain employs TRBV5-1 and TRBJ2-1, with 9 bases that match TRBD1. CDR1 SGHRS and CDR2 YFSETQ come from the germline V gene. Trimming removed 5 bases from V and 9 bases from J; junction bases left unmatched: 12. This CDR3 region has 15 residues. The CDR3 loop is CASSAPRTGVSEQFF. The CDR3 coding sequence is TGCGCCAGCAGTGCGCCTAGGACAGGGGTAAGTGAGCAGTTCTTC.

V is TRBV11-3 and J is TRBJ2-1; 8 bases are shared with TRBD2. Unmatched junction bases numbered 18, after V lost 8 bases and J lost 9 bases. The CDR3 loop spans 16 amino acids. Germline loops: CDR1 SGHNT, CDR2 YENEEA. The CDR3 DNA reads TGTGCCAGCGTTTACGAGGAGCGGGAGCAGGGAATTGAGCAGTTCTTC. Protein product: CASVYEEREQGIEQFF. The whole variable domain, filled in from reference TRBV11-3 and TRBJ2-1, reads EAGVVQSPRYKIIEKKQPVAFWCNPISGHNTLYWYLQNLGQGPELLIRYENEEAVDDSQLPKDRFSAERLKGVDSTLKIQPAELGDSAVYLCASVYEEREQGIEQFFGPGTRLTVL.